The 23 T cell receptor beta chains below come from one sample, sequenced in a study of cytomegalovirus exposure and HLA in healthy donors. The PCR made use of 60 Vbeta and 13 Jbeta primers. Profiling relied on immunoSEQ multiplex PCR, and the TCRdb table lists in-frame clones only, not all of them. Among some 57,000 clones, around 90% were seen once, and the ten largest hold roughly 1.6%. Sequencing used PBMCs. The receptors come from a man aged 25 to 40 in good health and CMV-seropositive.

This rearrangement joins TRBV7-9 to TRBJ2-7; 11 bases fit TRBD2. CDR3 length: 15 residues. CDR1 is SEHNR, CDR2 FQNEAQ, per germline (reference sequence). V dropped 5 bases and J dropped 3; count of bases not matched to a gene: 6. CDR3 sequence reads: CASSLTSGRFYEQYF. CDR3 coding DNA: TGTGCCAGCAGCCTCACTAGCGGGAGATTCTACGAGCAGTACTTC.

In the case of this clone: A junction boundary mismatches the germline segment, possibly from a read error. This chain links TRBV29-1 with TRBJ2-3; 7 nucleotides agree with TRBD1. The germline CDR1 and CDR2 sequences are SQVTM and ANQGSEA. The CDR3 sequence is 15 residues long. CDR3 nucleotides: TGCAGCGTTCAAGACAGGGTTAGGAGCACAGATACGCAGTATTTT. Protein sequence: CSVQDRVRSTDTQYF.

This sequence joins TRBV28 and TRBJ1-2; D perhaps matches TRBD1 (6 bases). Germline V gene data show CDR1 as MDHEN and CDR2 as SYDVKM. Trimming left V 10 bases short and J 4 bases short, with 19 bases between. The CDR3 is 14 amino acids. CDR3 loop: CATLRGGAFYGYTF. CDR3 DNA sequence: TGTGCCACCCTAAGGGGGGGCGCGTTCTATGGCTACACCTTC.

This rearrangement joins TRBV5-5 to TRBJ2-5; D might be TRBD2 (6 bases). The DNA end is more similar to TRBJ2-7, so the J call may be wrong. Germline CDR1 is SGHKS and CDR2 is YYEKEE (reference sequence). The length of the CDR3 is 15 residues. CDR3 sequence: CASSLNGAGSYEQYF. CDR3 in DNA: TGTGCCAGCAGCTTGAACGGGGCGGGATCCTACGAGCAGTACTTC.

This chain joins TRBV7-2 and TRBJ2-2; maybe TRBD2 (6 bases). V shed 2 bases and J shed 4 bases, with 17 bases lying between them. This CDR3 is 17 amino acids long. CDR1 and CDR2 from the germline V gene are SGHTA and FQGNSA. The CDR3 DNA is TGTGCCAGCAGCTTAACGATCAGCGGGTCTACCACCGGGGAGCTGTTTTTT. It encodes CASSLTISGSTTGELFF.

This chain uses TRBV21-1 with TRBJ1-2; the table's D call, TRBD1, has no DNA check behind it. TRBV21-1 is labeled a pseudogene. This CDR3 is 15 amino acids long. The CDR3 region is CASSKGDRSDYGYTF. CDR3 nucleotides: TGTGCCAGCAGCAAAGGGGACAGATCTGACTATGGCTACACCTTC.

The rearrangement uses TRBV7-6 and TRBJ2-7; 12 nucleotides match TRBD2. The germline CDR1 and CDR2 sequences are SGHVS and FNYEAQ. The CDR3 totals 17 residues. Losses at the gene ends were 7 bases for V and 5 bases for J; bases not matched to a gene: 15. CDR3 DNA sequence: TGTGCCAGCACCTTGTCTAGCGGGAGGGCCGGTTCCGACGAGCAGTACTTC. This gives the protein CASTLSSGRAGSDEQYF.

This chain connects TRBV5-4 to TRBJ2-1; 11 positions agree with TRBD2. This CDR3 has 15 amino acids. Germline trimming cut 0 bases from V and 8 bases from J; bases unmatched to any gene: 4. The germline V gene encodes CDR1 SGHNT and CDR2 YYREEE (reference sequence). As DNA, the CDR3 is TGTGCCAGCAGCTTGGTTAGCGGGAGGGATGATGAGCAGTTCTTC. Translating gives CASSLVSGRDDEQFF. Combining the CDR3 with reference TRBV5-4 and TRBJ2-1 gives the whole variable domain ETGVTQSPTHLIKTRGQQVTLRCSSQSGHNTVSWYQQALGQGPQFIFQYYREEENGRGNFPPRFSGLQFPNYSSELNVNALELDDSALYLCASSLVSGRDDEQFFGPGTRLTVL.

The chain has TRBV6-1 and TRBJ2-7, with no clear D. The CDR3 spans 14 residues. V shed 1 base and J shed 0 bases, with 7 bases lying between them. CDR1 MNHNS and CDR2 SASEGT come from the germline V gene. The CDR3 reads CASSEERSSYEQYF. The CDR3 DNA follows: TGTGCCAGCAGTGAAGAAAGGAGCTCCTACGAGCAGTACTTC.

V gene TRBV6-5 combines with J gene TRBJ2-5; a possible D gene is TRBD1 (5 bases). CDR1 is MNHEY and CDR2 is SVGAGI in the germline V gene. Trimming took off 2 bases at V and 1 base at J, with 5 bases between the two ends. The CDR3 is 13 residues long. In DNA, the CDR3 is TGTGCCAGCAGTTACGACAGCCAAGAGACCCAGTACTTC. Translated: CASSYDSQETQYF.

The genes are TRBV28 and TRBJ1-5, with D possibly being TRBD1 (5 bases). CDR1 and CDR2 from the germline V gene are MDHEN and SYDVKM. The CDR3 totals 14 residues. Trimming removed 5 bases at V and 5 bases at J, with 13 bases between. As DNA, the CDR3 is TGTGCCAGCAGTGCGGGGGGACCACATCAGCCCCAGCATTTT. This encodes CASSAGGPHQPQHF.

Regarding this clone: This is likely a read error, given that the CDR3 carries no conserved phenylalanine or tryptophan at its end. The chain joins TRBV6-1 to TRBJ2-6; D not certain. The germline V and J ends were trimmed by 1 base and 4 bases, with 8 bases remaining between them. Germline assignment: CDR1 MNHNS and CDR2 SASEGT. The CDR3 contains 15 residues. Here the CDR3 DNA reads TGTGCCAGCAGTGAAGAGGGTGGGGGGGCCAACGTCCTGACTTGC. Residues: CASSEEGGGANVLTC.

The chain couples TRBV30 to TRBJ1-1; a possible D gene is TRBD1 (5 bases). The CDR3 is 14 residues long. The V gene's germline CDR1 is GTSNPN and CDR2 SVGIG (reference sequence). V was shortened by 2 bases and J by 3 bases, with 13 bases between the two germline ends. The CDR3 nucleotides read TGTGCCTGGAGTCTTGGGCAGGGTGACACTGAAGCTTTCTTT. Its protein product is CAWSLGQGDTEAFF.

This clone was detected a few times. This chain connects TRBV6-5 to TRBJ1-4, with D hard to call. Trimming took off 4 bases at V and 14 bases at J, with 14 bases between the two ends. Looked up from germline, CDR1 is MNHEY and CDR2 is SVGAGI. The CDR3 is made up of 12 amino acids. Here the CDR3 DNA reads TGTGCCAGCAGTTCGACGTCTAGTAGGCTGTTTTTT. Its protein product is CASSSTSSRLFF.

The chain couples TRBV5-5 to TRBJ2-5; 8 bases line up with TRBD2. The DNA end lines up better with TRBJ2-7; the J call may be wrong. Germline V gene data show CDR1 as SGHKS and CDR2 as YYEKEE (reference sequence). The CDR3 has 17 amino acids. CDR3 in amino acids: CASSLTGARGRTYEQYF. CDR3 DNA sequence: TGTGCCAGCAGCCTGACAGGAGCCCGCGGGAGGACCTACGAGCAGTACTTC.

The rearrangement joins TRBV6-1 to TRBJ1-2; weak D call: TRBD1 (5 bases). The V gene's germline CDR1 is MNHNS and CDR2 SASEGT. This CDR3 is built from 14 residues. V was trimmed by 3 bases and J by 8 bases, leaving 16 bases between them. In DNA form, the CDR3 reads TGTGCCAGCAGTGAGCAGGGTGGCAGGAAGGGCTACACCTTC. Translated: CASSEQGGRKGYTF.

J is TRBJ1-2 and V is TRBV19; TRBD1 matches at 8 bases. The CDR3 loop spans 16 amino acids. Germline CDR1 reads LNHDA; CDR2 reads SQIVND (reference sequence). After removal of 5 bases from V and 4 bases from J, the junction contained 12 bases not matched to a gene. CDR3 region: CASSGVGQGDLYGYTF. DNA for the CDR3: TGTGCCAGTAGTGGGGTCGGACAGGGAGACCTCTATGGCTACACCTTC.

The chain recombines TRBV11-2 with TRBJ2-2; D is unclear. The V end lost 1 base, the J end lost 5 bases, and 5 bases lay between the germline ends. Germline lookup yields CDR1 SGHAT and CDR2 FQNNGV. The CDR3 covers 13 residues. The CDR3 sequence: CASSLGRTGELFF. The CDR3 DNA reads TGTGCCAGCAGCTTAGGGAGAACCGGGGAGCTGTTTTTT.

The J gene is TRBJ2-5, the V gene TRBV15, with a possible D match to TRBD2 (6 bases). The germline gives CDR1 LNHNV, CDR2 YYDKDF (reference sequence). The CDR3 covers 14 residues. The ends were cut back, 2 bases at V and 5 bases at J, with 12 bases in the middle. The DNA for the CDR3 is TGTGCCACCAGCAGATTATCAGGGACTGAGACCCAGTACTTC. It yields the protein CATSRLSGTETQYF.

This clone turned up a few times. The gene calls are TRBV5-1 and TRBJ2-1; 11 bases fit TRBD2. CDR3 size: 16 residues. Germline-derived CDR1 and CDR2 are SGHRS and YFSETQ. V dropped 2 bases and J dropped 9; count of bases not matched to a gene: 10. CDR3 coding DNA: TGCGCCAGCAGCTTTCCCACTAGCGGGAGTCAGATTGAGCAGTTCTTC. It is translated as CASSFPTSGSQIEQFF.

For this clone: Mismatch with germline at one junction end may stem from a read error. The V gene is TRBV4-1, the J gene TRBJ2-7, with 7 bases fitting TRBD1. Germline V lookup: CDR1 MGHRA, CDR2 YSYEKL. This CDR3 has 15 amino acids. CDR3 in amino acids: CASRQAGTESYEQYF. The CDR3 nucleotides are TGCGCCAGCAGGCAAGCCGGGACAGAGTCCTACGAGCAGTACTTC.

J is TRBJ1-1 and V is TRBV5-1; 9 bases map to TRBD1. Germline CDR1 SGHRS, CDR2 YFSETQ. V trimming: 2 bases; J trimming: 7 bases; junction bases outside the gene matches: 6. CDR3 length: 14 residues. CDR3 DNA: TGCGCCAGCAGCTTCGTCCCGGGACAGGGTGAAGCTTTCTTT. Protein: CASSFVPGQGEAFF.

This clone has just one count. The chain carries TRBV2 and TRBJ1-4; no firm D call. This CDR3 spans 15 amino acids. The V gene's germline CDR1 is SNHLY and CDR2 FYNNEI. V lost 6 bases to trimming and J lost 0 bases, with 11 bases between them. The CDR3 spells CASSVNYATNEKLFF. The CDR3, as DNA: TGTGCCAGCAGCGTAAATTATGCAACTAATGAAAAACTGTTTTTT.